A single sample is the source of the 26 T cell receptor beta chains below, sequenced in a study of blood T cells in healthy people across ages. Primed by a sample-barcoded 5' primer and a J-beta primer mix, a second PCR proceeded for about 6 to 11 cycles. TCRdb fed the 5' RACE reads into MiXCR, producing one record per CDR3 protein. The data show 660,000 or so distinct CDR3 sequences, with 45% to 65% seen just once and 30% to 45% held by the top ten. Material for sequencing was blood. These receptors originate from a man between 60 and 75 years old in good health.

The V and J genes are TRBV2 and TRBJ2-5; 7 bases line up with TRBD1. The last part of the DNA fits TRBJ2-7 better; the J call may be wrong. This CDR3 has 14 amino acids. Per the germline V gene, CDR1 is SNHLY and CDR2 is FYNNEI. The CDR3 here is CASSENRGPYEQYF. Written as DNA, the CDR3 is TGTGCCAGCAGTGAAAATAGGGGGCCCTACGAGCAGTACTTC.

The chain couples TRBV6-5 to TRBJ2-1; TRBD1 agrees at 9 bases. CDR1 MNHEY and CDR2 SVGAGI come from the germline V gene. The CDR3 spans 15 residues. V dropped 4 bases and J dropped 4; count of bases not matched to a gene: 5. The CDR3 reads CASSCGDRVYNEQFF. For the CDR3, the DNA is TGTGCCAGCAGTTGCGGGGACAGGGTTTACAATGAGCAGTTCTTC.

This clonotype has only a few counts. V gene TRBV4-1 combines with J gene TRBJ2-1; D may be TRBD2 (5 bases). V shed 0 bases and J shed 1 base, with 10 bases lying between them. CDR1 is MGHRA and CDR2 is YSYEKL in the germline V gene. This CDR3 contains 16 residues. The DNA of the CDR3 is TGCGCCAGCAGCCAAGATCCCGGGAAATCCTACAATGAGCAGTTCTTC. It encodes CASSQDPGKSYNEQFF.

In nucleotides, the CDR3 is TGTGCCAGCTCACGGACAAGGAGGGCAGATACGCAGTATTTT. It codes for CASSRTRRADTQYF. The V gene is TRBV18, the J gene TRBJ2-3; tentatively, D is TRBD2 (6 bases). V was shortened by 4 bases and J by 4 bases, with 12 bases between the two germline ends. The germline gives CDR1 KGHSH, CDR2 LQKENI. The CDR3 has 14 residues.

The chain couples TRBV7-9 to TRBJ2-5, with 8 bases that match TRBD2. J was trimmed by 5 bases and V by 5 bases; bases with no gene match: 13. The CDR3 sequence is 16 residues long. Per germline, CDR1 SEHNR and CDR2 FQNEAQ (reference sequence). In nucleotides, the CDR3 is TGTGCCAGCAGCGAACACCGGGGGGGCCTCAGGGAGACCCAGTACTTC. It translates to CASSEHRGGLRETQYF.

V is TRBV27 and J is TRBJ2-1; tentatively, D is TRBD1 (5 bases). V lost 7 bases to trimming and J lost 0 bases, with 13 bases between them. This CDR3 has 15 residues. In germline, CDR1 is MNHEY, CDR2 SMNVEV (reference sequence). Here the CDR3 DNA reads TGTGCCAGCACCCAGGGAAGAAGCTCCTACAATGAGCAGTTCTTC. It yields the protein CASTQGRSSYNEQFF.

The chain has TRBV4-1 and TRBJ2-5; 7 bases agree with TRBD2. With V trimmed by 2 bases and J by 11 bases, 14 bases remained unmatched. This CDR3 contains 15 residues. Germline loops: CDR1 MGHRA, CDR2 YSYEKL. CDR3 bases: TGCGCCAGCAGCCAATGGGGGGGAACGGGTGGAGAGCAGTACTTC. Encoded protein: CASSQWGGTGGEQYF.

The CDR3 DNA is TGTGCCACCAGGGACACGTTGAACACTGAAGCTTTCTTT. Translating gives CATRDTLNTEAFF. The chain recombines TRBV24-1 with TRBJ1-1, with TRBD1 as a possible D gene (5 bases). Germline V gives CDR1 KGHDR, CDR2 SFDVKD. The length of the CDR3 is 13 residues. V gave up 7 bases and J gave up 0 bases, with 8 bases separating them.

The rearrangement uses TRBV7-9 and TRBJ1-2; D unresolved. V lost 3 bases and J lost 5, with 10 bases in between. The CDR3 covers 13 residues. The germline CDR1 and CDR2 sequences are SEHNR and FQNEAQ (reference sequence). The CDR3 spells CASSFLPQYGYTF. Written as DNA, the CDR3 is TGTGCCAGCAGCTTTCTCCCACAATATGGCTACACCTTC.

This clonotype was counted only a few times. This chain connects TRBV20-1 to TRBJ2-1; TRBD2 agrees at 8 bases. Germline V gene sequence: CDR1 DFQATT, CDR2 SNEGSKA (reference sequence). Trimming removed 0 bases from V and 6 bases from J; junction bases left unmatched: 10. This CDR3 has 16 residues. CDR3 amino acids: CSARDYERGLGNEQFF. CDR3 coding DNA: TGCAGTGCTAGAGATTACGAGCGGGGGCTGGGCAATGAGCAGTTCTTC.

Only a few counts were recorded for this clonotype. The rearrangement joins TRBV24-1 to TRBJ2-3, with a possible D match to TRBD2 (6 bases). V lost 9 bases to trimming and J lost 4 bases, with 10 bases between them. CDR3 size: 12 residues. Germline values: CDR1 KGHDR, CDR2 SFDVKD. The DNA for the CDR3 is TGTGCCACCGGCGGGGACCCAGATACGCAGTATTTT. It is translated as CATGGDPDTQYF.

The chain combines TRBV12-3 or TRBV12-4 with TRBJ2-7; 9 nucleotides match TRBD2. J gave up 5 bases and V 8 bases, and 7 bases lay outside the gene matches. The CDR3 is 13 amino acids. The CDR3, as DNA: TGTGCCAGCGTAGCAGGCGGGGGGGACGAGCAGTACTTC. Protein: CASVAGGGDEQYF.

This chain uses TRBV9 with TRBJ1-1; D is unclear. The CDR3 consists of 16 residues. Germline CDR1 reads SGDLS; CDR2 reads YYNGEE. The V end was cut by 0 bases, the J end by 1 base, with 13 bases between. The CDR3 bases are TGTGCCAGCAGCGTAGGTAGAGGGTTGGCGAACACTGAAGCTTTCTTT. Translated: CASSVGRGLANTEAFF.

As to this clonotype: A junction end diverges from the germline sequence, so it may reflect a read error. This chain connects TRBV12-3 or TRBV12-4 to TRBJ2-7, with 7 bases lining up with TRBD2. The J call could be wrong; TRBJ2-1 is a better fit for the DNA end. The CDR3 runs 14 residues. DNA of the CDR3: TGTGCCGGCAGGAGGGACTACGGTCACAATGAGCAGTTCTTC. Translated: CAGRRDYGHNEQFF.

This clonotype was seen a few times. The chain has TRBV20-1 and TRBJ2-7, with TRBD1 matching over 8 bases. This CDR3 is built from 15 residues. Trimming at V came to 0 bases and at J to 4 bases, leaving 8 bases not matched to a gene. Germline CDR1 is DFQATT and CDR2 is SNEGSKA (reference sequence). The CDR3 protein is CSARDGQGGRYEQYF. CDR3 DNA: TGCAGTGCTAGAGATGGACAGGGTGGACGGTACGAGCAGTACTTC.

The CDR3 protein is CTSSLNRGEGGFF. CDR3 bases: TGTACCAGCAGCCTAAACAGGGGGGAGGGTGGGTTCTTC. This rearrangement joins TRBV7-2 to TRBJ2-1, with D possibly matching TRBD1 (8 bases). Germline CDR1 reads SGHTA; CDR2 reads FQGNSA. This CDR3 has 13 amino acids. With 5 bases removed from V and 15 bases from J, the gap between germline ends came to 20 bases.

The V gene is TRBV6-1, the J gene TRBJ1-5; D unclear. V was cut by 1 base and J by 14 bases, with 12 bases left in between. Germline values: CDR1 MNHNS, CDR2 SASEGT. The CDR3 consists of 12 residues. CDR3 amino acids: CASSEGAAYEHF. For the CDR3, the DNA is TGTGCCAGCAGTGAAGGGGCAGCCTACGAGCATTTT.

This sequence joins TRBV5-1 and TRBJ2-5, with a tentative D call TRBD1 (5 bases). V lost 3 bases and J 1 base, leaving 10 bases between the germline ends. Per the germline V gene, CDR1 is SGHRS and CDR2 is YFSETQ. The CDR3 has 14 amino acids. The CDR3 coding sequence is TGCGCCAGCAGCTCAGACAGCTTCCAAGAGACCCAGTACTTC. It yields the protein CASSSDSFQETQYF.

This chain links TRBV2 with TRBJ1-3, with D unresolved. With 5 bases removed from V and 2 bases from J, the gap between germline ends came to 10 bases. The length of the CDR3 is 14 residues. Germline V gives CDR1 SNHLY, CDR2 FYNNEI. The CDR3 spells CASSPGFPGNTIYF. The CDR3, as DNA: TGTGCCAGCAGTCCGGGATTCCCTGGAAACACCATATATTTT.

The V gene is TRBV29-1, the J gene TRBJ1-1; D not certain. The CDR3 has 13 amino acids. Trimming shortened V by 7 bases and J by 4 bases, and 16 bases separated the two germline ends. CDR1 and CDR2 (germline): SQVTM, ANQGSEA. The CDR3 loop reads CSAPDKVSTEAFF. As DNA, the CDR3 is TGCAGCGCTCCCGACAAGGTATCCACTGAAGCTTTCTTT.

The V gene is TRBV20-1, the J gene TRBJ2-6; 11 bases agree with TRBD1. With 5 bases clipped from V and 4 bases from J, the junction kept 7 bases outside the gene matches. CDR1 and CDR2 from the germline V gene are DFQATT and SNEGSKA (reference sequence). The length of the CDR3 is 16 residues. This CDR3 reads CSASGQGAGGANVLTF. The CDR3 DNA reads TGCAGTGCTTCCGGACAGGGGGCGGGGGGGGCCAACGTCCTGACTTTC.

The V and J genes are TRBV6-2 or TRBV6-3 and TRBJ2-7, with TRBD2 matching 12 bases. Trimming removed 7 bases from V and 1 base from J; junction bases left unmatched: 2. The CDR3 spans 14 residues. CDR1 and CDR2 from the germline V gene are MNHEY and SVGEGT. CDR3 residues: CASKGTSGSYEQYF. CDR3 sequence (DNA): TGTGCCAGCAAGGGGACTAGCGGGTCCTACGAGCAGTACTTC.

The V call is TRBV6-6, the J call TRBJ1-2, with D possibly matching TRBD1 (5 bases). CDR1 is MNHNY, CDR2 SVGAGI, per germline (reference sequence). CDR3 size: 12 residues. The V end lost 6 bases, the J end lost 4 bases, and 9 bases lay between the germline ends. CDR3 nucleotide sequence: TGTGCCAGCAGCGAGGGGCCCTATGGCTACACCTTC. This gives the protein CASSEGPYGYTF.

The V and J genes are TRBV5-1 and TRBJ2-3; 10 positions match TRBD1. J was trimmed by 0 bases and V by 4 bases; bases with no gene match: 2. This CDR3 region has 15 residues. Germline loops: CDR1 SGHRS, CDR2 YFSETQ. This CDR3 is CASSGQGDSTDTQYF. The CDR3 DNA is TGCGCCAGCAGCGGACAGGGGGATAGCACAGATACGCAGTATTTT.

This clonotype was detected a few times. This chain links TRBV2 with TRBJ2-1; D is tentatively TRBD1 or TRBD2 (5 bases each). Germline assignment: CDR1 SNHLY and CDR2 FYNNEI. This CDR3 has 13 residues. V was trimmed by 6 bases and J by 5 bases, leaving 11 bases between them. CDR3 in amino acids: CASRPGRHNEQFF. The CDR3 nucleotides read TGTGCCAGCAGGCCGGGACGCCACAATGAGCAGTTCTTC.

This clonotype was seen ten or more times. J is TRBJ2-5 and V is TRBV7-2; D tentatively reads TRBD1 or TRBD2 (5 bases each). Germline V lookup: CDR1 SGHTA, CDR2 FQGNSA. The V end lost 3 bases, the J end lost 1 base, and 9 bases lay between the germline ends. The CDR3 loop spans 14 amino acids. CDR3 nucleotide sequence: TGTGCCAGCAGCTTCCAGAGGGGCCAAGAGACCCAGTACTTC. Its translation is CASSFQRGQETQYF.